The present entry profiles one T cell receptor beta chain with its context. As yet, its antigen is unknown. Unique molecular identifiers were incorporated during preparation of the TCRbeta library. In TCRdb, the PCR reads were re-called with MiXCR into one record per CDR3 protein. The repertoire holds about 980,000 distinct CDR3 sequences, around 30% seen once, with 28% in the top ten. These data originate in a study of T-cell reconstitution after alpha-beta-depleted transplantation in children. Study-wide findings and caveats: Newly produced T cells mostly accounted for T-cell counts and diversity one year post-transplant. Alpha-beta T cells about two months after transplant reportedly derived from several hundred expanded graft clones.

This CDR3 is built from 13 residues. The germline V and J ends were trimmed by 0 bases and 8 bases, with 10 bases remaining between them. CDR1 is LGHNA and CDR2 is YSLEER in the germline V gene. The chain uses TRBV4-3 and TRBJ1-2; D is ambiguous. The sequence came from a boy younger than two who had a stem cell transplant for SCID, so the T cells may come from the graft donor. The sample here was PBMCs, mostly from graft donor cells, taken 360 days after TCRalphabeta/CD19-depleted stem cell transplant. CDR3 amino acids: CASSQDLRTGYTF. The CDR3 bases are TGCGCCAGCAGCCAAGACTTGAGGACGGGCTACACCTTC.